These T cell receptor beta chains were read from a single sample in a study of blood T cells in healthy people across ages. TCRdb reprocessed the 5' RACE reads with MiXCR, giving one entry per CDR3 protein. The sample has 850,000 or so distinct CDR3 sequences, 25% to 30% seen once. The sequencing input was blood. All receptors derive from a woman older than 75 in good health. The CDR3 runs from the conserved cysteine through the conserved F or W. A D gene is named only where the DNA matches it firmly. Only some rows state a clone size, as once, few, many or a class for expanded clones.

abundance,d_gene,v_gene,j_gene,CDR3nt,CDR3aa
many,TRBD1,TRBV7-2,TRBJ2-3,TGTGCCAGCAGCCAGGGAAGGACAGGGGGCGCAGATACGCAGTATTTT,CASSQGRTGGADTQYF
few,.,TRBV7-2,TRBJ2-5,TGTGCCAGCAGCAAAGTCAGGGACCAAGAGACCCAGTACTTC,CASSKVRDQETQYF
many,TRBD2,TRBV6-5,TRBJ2-7,TGTGCCAGCAGTTACTCGAGCCTAGCGGGGATCTACGAGCAGTACTTC,CASSYSSLAGIYEQYF
.,TRBD1,TRBV19,TRBJ2-3,TGTGCCAGTAGTATGACAGATCCAGGGGGTGATACGCAGTATTTT,CASSMTDPGGDTQYF
many,TRBD1,TRBV7-2,TRBJ2-3,TGTGCCAGCAGCTACAAGACAGGGGTGGCAGATACGCAGTATTTT,CASSYKTGVADTQYF
.,TRBD2,TRBV6-2/TRBV6-3,TRBJ2-1,TGTGCCAGCAGTTCCCGGGGGGGCCTATACAATGAGCAGTTCTTC,CASSSRGGLYNEQFF
few,.,TRBV10-3,TRBJ2-3,TGTGCCATCAGTGAGTCGATGGATGGCCACACAGATACGCAGTATTTT,CAISESMDGHTDTQYF
few,.,TRBV11-3,TRBJ2-7,TGTGCCAGCAGCGCACAGGGTCACAATGAGCAGTACTTC,CASSAQGHNEQYF
.,TRBD2,TRBV7-9,TRBJ2-7,TGTGCCAGCAGCCCAGCGGGAGGGCCGGAGGAGCAGTACTTC,CASSPAGGPEEQYF
many,.,TRBV7-2,TRBJ2-4,TGTGCCAGCAGCTTAGACCGCCAAAACATTCAGTACTTC,CASSLDRQNIQYF
.,TRBD2,TRBV2,TRBJ2-6,TGTGCTAGGCGGGGACTAGCAGTCTCTGGGGCCAACGTCCTGACTTTC,CARRGLAVSGANVLTF
many,TRBD1,TRBV24-1,TRBJ2-3,TGTGCCACCAGTGATGCGACAGGGACAGATACGCAGTATTTT,CATSDATGTDTQYF
.,.,TRBV19,TRBJ1-5,TGTGCCAGTAGTATAGGGGGGGCAGGGAATAGCAATCAGCCCCAGCATTTT,CASSIGGAGNSNQPQHF
many,TRBD1,TRBV5-1,TRBJ2-5,TGCGCCAGCAGCATAGGGACAGGGGGCGTAGAGACCCAGTACTTC,CASSIGTGGVETQYF
many,TRBD2,TRBV10-3,TRBJ2-3,TGTGCCATCAGAGACGGTGCGGGGGGGCCGACAGATACGCAGTATTTT,CAIRDGAGGPTDTQYF